Listed here are 6 T cell receptor beta chains from one sample, sequenced in a study of T cell responses to AZD1222 COVID-19 vaccine. Produced via immunoSEQ multiplex PCR; TCRdb's table is partial and in-frame only. The table records about 110,000 clones, about 88% of them present only once. Source: peripheral blood, taken on day 0 of AZD1222 vaccination. Receptors were obtained from an adult in good health.

CDR3 nucleotide sequence: TGTGCTAGTGGTTTGGACTTTTATGGCTACACCTTC. It is translated as CASGLDFYGYTF. The rearrangement links TRBV12-5 to TRBJ1-2; the D is unclear. Per germline, CDR1 LGHNT and CDR2 FRNRAP. V was clipped by 1 base and J by 5 bases, with 5 bases between them. The length of the CDR3 is 12 residues.

The chain combines TRBV6-2 or TRBV6-3 with TRBJ2-7, with unresolved D. This CDR3 region has 14 residues. Germline CDR1 reads MNHEY; CDR2 reads SVGEGT. Trimming shortened V by 5 bases and J by 4 bases, and 15 bases separated the two germline ends. The CDR3 DNA follows: TGTGCCAGCAGTCCCGCCGTAGAGCTTTACGAGCAGTACTTC. Amino acids: CASSPAVELYEQYF.

The chain uses TRBV19 and TRBJ1-1, with a tentative D call TRBD1 (6 bases). Per the germline V gene, CDR1 is LNHDA and CDR2 is SQIVND (reference sequence). Trimming cost V 7 bases and J 0 bases, with 12 bases left between them. The CDR3 is 14 amino acids. CDR3 sequence (DNA): TGTGCCAGTACCGAGGGGGTGATGAACACTGAAGCTTTCTTT. This gives the protein CASTEGVMNTEAFF.

The chain is built from TRBV5-1 and TRBJ2-1, with 9 bases fitting TRBD2. Per the germline V gene, CDR1 is SGHRS and CDR2 is YFSETQ. CDR3 length equals 15 residues. V lost 4 bases and J lost 2; bases outside the gene matches: 4. For the CDR3, the DNA is TGCGCCAGCAGCCCCAGCGGGGGGACCTACAATGAGCAGTTCTTC. It specifies CASSPSGGTYNEQFF.

V gene TRBV6-5 combines with J gene TRBJ1-4; D unclear. Trimming cost V 0 bases and J 1 base, with 6 bases left between them. CDR1 is MNHEY, CDR2 SVGAGI, per germline. This CDR3 has 15 residues. This CDR3 is CASSYSRVTNEKLFF. DNA for the CDR3: TGTGCCAGCAGTTACTCGAGGGTAACTAATGAAAAACTGTTTTTT.

In nucleotides, the CDR3 is TGTGCCAGCAGCTCAACCCCGCGGGCCCTAAGCGGGGAGCTGTTTTTT. Its translation is CASSSTPRALSGELFF. J is TRBJ2-2 and V is TRBV7-8, with D maybe TRBD2 (5 bases). Germline V gene data show CDR1 as SGHVS and CDR2 as FQNEAQ. Trimming left V 4 bases short and J 7 bases short, with 19 bases between. The CDR3 covers 16 residues.